This paragraph reports one T cell receptor beta chain. No antigen is known for it. The data originate from a study of primary melanoma T cells and metastatic recurrence. Overall study: Tumors were T2–T4 primary melanomas thicker than 1 mm.

V was clipped by 6 bases and J by 8 bases; unmatched bases: 13. The CDR3 is made up of 15 amino acids. Study-level findings and limits: Reportedly, T-cell fraction predicted progression-free survival beyond thickness, ulceration, mitoses, age.

The protocol was immunoSEQ multiplex PCR, while the TCRdb copy is restricted to in-frame clones and leaves out a portion. The data contain approximately 1,500 clones, around 85% of them singletons. Sequencing was done on a sample of melanoma tumor tissue. The rearrangement links TRBV23-1 to TRBJ1-2, with TRBD1 matching over 9 bases. TRBV23-1 is flagged as an ORF with uncertain function. This receptor was taken from a human donor with melanoma. CDR3 amino acids: CASSQAAGQGGGYTF. The CDR3 region has the DNA TGCGCCAGCAGCCAAGCGGCGGGACAGGGAGGCGGCTACACCTTC.